This TCR beta chain came from a study of early T cells in non-severe SARS-CoV-2 infection. Across the study: Bulk RNA from unsorted whole blood was sequenced; chains were unpaired.

Whole-study findings and limits: Matching with VDJdb favored anti-spike CD8 responses (missing private and CD4 specificities).

This clonotype has at least ten counts. The antigen is undetermined. Individual cDNA molecules were tagged with unique molecular identifiers, the study reported. One entry per CDR3 protein results from TCRdb running MiXCR on the 5' RACE reads. Of about 48,000 distinct CDR3 sequences in the sample, around 6.4% were seen once. CDR3 length: 15 residues. Germline V lookup: CDR1 MNHEY, CDR2 SVGEGT. Trimming removed 5 bases from V and 4 bases from J; junction bases left unmatched: 4. The starting material was whole blood, obtained at baseline. The chain combines TRBV6-2 or TRBV6-3 with TRBJ2-5; 13 bases are a match to TRBD2. This clonotype was sampled from an adult who was a healthcare worker with PCR-confirmed SARS-CoV-2 infection or an uninfected control (not recorded which). DNA for the CDR3: TGTGCCAGCAGTAAACTAGCGGGAGGGCGAGAGACCCAGTACTTC. Residues: CASSKLAGGRETQYF.